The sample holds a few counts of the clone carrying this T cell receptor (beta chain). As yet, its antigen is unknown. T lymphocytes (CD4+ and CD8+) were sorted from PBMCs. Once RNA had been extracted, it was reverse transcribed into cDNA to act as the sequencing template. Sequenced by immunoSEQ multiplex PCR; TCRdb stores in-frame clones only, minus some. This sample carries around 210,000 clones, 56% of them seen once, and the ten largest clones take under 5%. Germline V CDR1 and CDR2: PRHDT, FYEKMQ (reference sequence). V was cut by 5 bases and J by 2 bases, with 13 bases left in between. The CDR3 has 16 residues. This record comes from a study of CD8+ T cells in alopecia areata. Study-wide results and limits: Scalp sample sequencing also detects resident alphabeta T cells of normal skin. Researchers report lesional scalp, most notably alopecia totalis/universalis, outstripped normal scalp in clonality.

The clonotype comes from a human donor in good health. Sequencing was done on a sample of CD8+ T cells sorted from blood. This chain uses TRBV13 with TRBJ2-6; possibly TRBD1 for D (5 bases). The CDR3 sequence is CASSAPTGPGANVLTF. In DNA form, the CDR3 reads TGTGCCAGCAGCGCCCCAACAGGCCCTGGGGCCAACGTCCTGACTTTC.